Listed below are T cell receptor beta chains from one sample, sequenced in a study of molecular identifiers for immune sequencing clone quantification. TCRdb ran MiXCR on the PCR reads and lists one entry per CDR3 protein. The sample has 460,000 or so distinct CDR3 sequences, roughly 25% seen once. The sequenced sample was naive CD8+ T cells from blood, with Jurkat cell RNA spiked in. The receptors stem from a human donor in good health. Some libraries in this study had Jurkat cell RNA spiked in. Each CDR3 is given with its conserved first and last residue. The D gene is left open where the match is weak. The size field is filled for only some rows; it gives once, few, many or a size class.

J	V	D	size	CDR3	DNA
TRBJ2-7	TRBV28	TRBD1	few	CASTQVGTGPYEQYF	TGTGCCAGCACCCAAGTCGGGACAGGGCCTTACGAGCAGTACTTC
TRBJ1-1	TRBV5-1	.	few	CASSYRTGTHEAFF	TGCGCCAGCAGTTATCGTACCGGGACACATGAAGCTTTCTTT
TRBJ2-7	TRBV5-6	.	.	CASSQDLFYEQYF	TGTGCCAGCAGCCAAGACTTATTCTACGAGCAGTACTTC
TRBJ2-3	TRBV12-3/TRBV12-4	TRBD1	many	CASSDPGQGAPNDTQYF	TGTGCCAGCAGCGATCCTGGACAGGGGGCGCCGAATGATACGCAGTATTTT
TRBJ1-1	TRBV2	.	few	CASSEEYRPDTEAFF	TGTGCCAGCAGTGAAGAATACAGGCCTGACACTGAAGCTTTCTTT
TRBJ2-1	TRBV10-3	TRBD2	few	CATRLAAEDEQFF	TGTGCCACTCGACTAGCGGCGGAGGATGAGCAGTTCTTC
TRBJ2-3	TRBV30	.	.	CAWSESDTQYF	TGTGCCTGGAGTGAATCTGATACGCAGTATTTT
TRBJ2-7	TRBV14	TRBD2	.	CASSQLLAGGYEQYF	TGTGCCAGCAGCCAGTTACTAGCGGGAGGGTACGAGCAGTACTTC
TRBJ1-3	TRBV4-3	TRBD1	.	CASSARDSSGNTIYF	TGCGCCAGCAGCGCTAGGGACAGCTCTGGAAACACCATATATTTT
TRBJ2-3	TRBV7-9	.	.	CASSFSETDTQYF	TGTGCCAGCAGCTTTTCTGAAACAGATACGCAGTATTTT
TRBJ1-3	TRBV21-1	.	.	CASSKVAGSLLSGNTIYF	TGTGCCAGCAGCAAGGTGGCAGGGAGCCTCCTCTCTGGAAACACCATATATTTT
TRBJ2-1	TRBV12-3/TRBV12-4	TRBD2	.	CASSLGTSAGDEQFF	TGTGCCAGCAGTCTAGGGACTAGCGCTGGCGATGAGCAGTTCTTC
TRBJ2-5	TRBV9	TRBD2	few	CASSPSRLAGGGTQYF	TGTGCCAGCAGCCCGAGCCGACTAGCGGGAGGTGGGACCCAGTACTTC
TRBJ2-5	TRBV21-1	.	few	CASSKAGGSQETQYF	TGTGCCAGCAGCAAAGCGGGGGGATCCCAAGAGACCCAGTACTTC
TRBJ1-1	TRBV4-3	TRBD1	many	CASSQGQGPNTEAFF	TGCGCCAGCAGCCAAGGACAGGGTCCGAACACTGAAGCTTTCTTT
TRBJ2-3	TRBV9	.	.	CPRSWVGGGPDTQYF	TGTCCCCGCTCGTGGGTCGGGGGCGGGCCAGATACGCAGTATTTT
TRBJ2-7	TRBV21-1	.	.	CASGPGFYEQYF	TGTGCCAGCGGGCCTGGGTTCTACGAGCAGTACTTC
TRBJ2-7	TRBV28	.	many	CASRRGWPPYEQYF	TGTGCCAGCAGACGAGGGTGGCCCCCCTACGAGCAGTACTTC
TRBJ2-2	TRBV6-5	TRBD2	many	CASSSTSGYTGELFF	TGTGCCAGCAGTTCGACTAGCGGGTACACCGGGGAGCTGTTTTTT
TRBJ2-7	TRBV5-1	.	few	CASRNDRSYEQYF	TGCGCCAGCAGAAACGATCGGTCCTACGAGCAGTACTTC
TRBJ2-2	TRBV27	.	.	CASSLQYTGELFF	TGTGCCAGCAGTTTACAGTACACCGGGGAGCTGTTTTTT
TRBJ1-4	TRBV12-3/TRBV12-4	.	few	CASSFSGTPVF	TGTGCCAGCAGTTTTTCCGGGACACCGGTTTTT
TRBJ1-5	TRBV12-3/TRBV12-4	.	.	CASSGVLAGADTQHF	TGTGCCAGCAGTGGGGTTCTAGCGGGGGCAGATACGCAGCATTTT
TRBJ2-3	TRBV11-2	.	.	CASSSPPPAGLTFGTDTQYF	TGTGCCAGCAGCTCCCCACCGCCGGCGGGGCTGACCTTTGGCACAGATACGCAGTATTTT
TRBJ2-7	TRBV29-1	TRBD1	many	CSVAGQGYEQYF	TGCAGCGTGGCGGGACAGGGCTACGAGCAGTACTTC
TRBJ2-1	TRBV11-3	.	few	CASSLGQTNEQFF	TGTGCCAGCAGCTTAGGGCAAACCAATGAGCAGTTCTTC
TRBJ2-1	TRBV7-2	TRBD2	.	CASRRGLAGIYNEQFF	TGTGCCAGCAGGAGGGGACTAGCGGGAATCTACAATGAGCAGTTCTTC
TRBJ1-1	TRBV10-2	.	.	CASSAVGNTEAFF	TGCGCCAGCAGTGCCGTGGGGAACACTGAAGCTTTCTTT
TRBJ2-3	TRBV4-1	TRBD2	few	CASSQVPPLAGRTDTQYF	TGCGCCAGCAGCCAAGTTCCCCCCCTAGCGGGACGCACAGATACGCAGTATTTT
TRBJ1-1	TRBV5-4	.	many	CASSSQDVAFF	TGTGCCAGCAGCTCCCAAGACGTAGCTTTCTTT
TRBJ2-1	TRBV30	.	many	CAWSDGRAVEQFF	TGTGCCTGGAGTGATGGCAGGGCGGTTGAGCAGTTCTTC
TRBJ2-2	TRBV20-1	TRBD2	.	CGAQGRTGLAGGHTGELFF	TGCGGTGCCCAAGGGAGAACAGGACTAGCGGGAGGGCACACCGGGGAGCTGTTTTTT
TRBJ2-7	TRBV5-4	.	many	CASSFAPGAYEQYF	TGTGCCAGCAGCTTCGCCCCGGGGGCTTACGAGCAGTACTTC
TRBJ2-3	TRBV12-3/TRBV12-4	.	few	CASSPPRGSGTDTQYF	TGTGCCAGCAGTCCCCCCCGGGGGTCTGGCACAGATACGCAGTATTTT
TRBJ2-3	TRBV19	TRBD2	.	CASSWEGPSTDTQYF	TGTGCCAGCAGTTGGGAGGGCCCTAGCACAGATACGCAGTATTTT
TRBJ2-7	TRBV29-1	.	few	CSVEGLTGGETYEQYF	TGCAGCGTTGAAGGTCTGACCGGGGGCGAAACCTACGAGCAGTACTTC
TRBJ2-1	TRBV7-8	TRBD1	few	CASSLRTGGLVNEQFF	TGTGCCAGCAGCTTAAGGACAGGGGGCTTGGTCAATGAGCAGTTCTTC
TRBJ2-1	TRBV12-3/TRBV12-4	TRBD2	.	CASSPGLAGEDEQFF	TGTGCCAGCAGTCCGGGACTAGCGGGAGAGGATGAGCAGTTCTTC
TRBJ2-7	TRBV27	.	few	CASSLSAGAAYEQYF	TGTGCCAGCAGTTTATCCGCCGGGGCCGCCTACGAGCAGTACTTC
TRBJ1-6	TRBV3-1	.	few	CASSEPGPRNSPLHF	TGTGCCAGCAGCGAACCGGGGCCCCGTAATTCACCCCTCCACTTT
TRBJ1-3	TRBV7-9	TRBD1	few	CASSTVQGSGNTIYF	TGTGCCAGCAGCACGGTACAGGGGTCTGGAAACACCATATATTTT